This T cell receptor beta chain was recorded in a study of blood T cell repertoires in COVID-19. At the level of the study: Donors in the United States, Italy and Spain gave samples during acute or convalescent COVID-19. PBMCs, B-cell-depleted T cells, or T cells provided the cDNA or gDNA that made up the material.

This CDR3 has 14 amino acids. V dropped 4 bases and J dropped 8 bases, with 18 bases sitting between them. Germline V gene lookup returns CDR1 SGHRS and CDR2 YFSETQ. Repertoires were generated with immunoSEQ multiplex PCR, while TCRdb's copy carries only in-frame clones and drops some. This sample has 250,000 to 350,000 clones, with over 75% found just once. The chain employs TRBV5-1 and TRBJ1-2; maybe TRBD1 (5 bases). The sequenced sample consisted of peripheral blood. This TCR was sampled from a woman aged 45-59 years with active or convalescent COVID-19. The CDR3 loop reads CASSATAGSRGYTF. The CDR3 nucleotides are TGCGCCAGCAGCGCTACCGCAGGGTCTCGGGGCTACACCTTC.